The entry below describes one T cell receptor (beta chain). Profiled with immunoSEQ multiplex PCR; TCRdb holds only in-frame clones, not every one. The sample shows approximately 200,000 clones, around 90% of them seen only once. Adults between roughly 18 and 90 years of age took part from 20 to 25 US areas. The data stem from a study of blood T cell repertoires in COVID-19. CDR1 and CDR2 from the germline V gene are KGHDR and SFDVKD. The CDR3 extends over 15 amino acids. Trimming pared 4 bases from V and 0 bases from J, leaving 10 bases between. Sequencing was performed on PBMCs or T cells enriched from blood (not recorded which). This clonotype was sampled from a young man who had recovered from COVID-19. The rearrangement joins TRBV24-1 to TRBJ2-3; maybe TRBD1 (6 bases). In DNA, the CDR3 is TGTGCCACCAGTGAGACAGGCCGCAGCACAGATACGCAGTATTTT. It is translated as CATSETGRSTDTQYF.